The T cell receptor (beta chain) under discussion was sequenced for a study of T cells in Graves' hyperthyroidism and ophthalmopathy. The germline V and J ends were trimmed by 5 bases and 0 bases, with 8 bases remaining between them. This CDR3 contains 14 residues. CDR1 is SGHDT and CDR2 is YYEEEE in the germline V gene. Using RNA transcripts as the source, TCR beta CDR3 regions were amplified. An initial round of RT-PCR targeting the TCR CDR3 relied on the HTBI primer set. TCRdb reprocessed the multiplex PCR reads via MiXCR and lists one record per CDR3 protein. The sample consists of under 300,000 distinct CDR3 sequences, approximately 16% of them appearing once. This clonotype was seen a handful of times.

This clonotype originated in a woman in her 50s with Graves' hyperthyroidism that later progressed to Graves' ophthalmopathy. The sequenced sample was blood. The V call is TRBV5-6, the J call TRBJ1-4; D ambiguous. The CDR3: CASRGQATNEKLFF. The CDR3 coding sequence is TGTGCCAGCAGGGGTCAGGCAACTAATGAAAAACTGTTTTTT. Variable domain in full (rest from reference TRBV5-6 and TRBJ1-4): DAGVTQSPTHLIKTRGQQVTLRCSPKSGHDTVSWYQQALGQGPQFIFQYYEEEERQRGNFPDRFSGHQFPNYSSELNVNALLLGDSALYLCASRGQATNEKLFFGSGTQLSVL.